The 15 T cell receptor beta chains given below trace back to one sample, sequenced in a study of PD-1 blockade in mismatch repair-deficient tumors (dated by TCRdb to 2017 to 2019). Libraries were built with the immunoSEQ multiplex PCR assay. Here the immuneACCESS table is served through TCRdb, limited to in-frame sequences with V and J called. Missing clones are a known gap in these copies; in checked studies unresolved V genes cover under half, and the rest lacks a known reason. The table for this sample lists 50,000 or so clones; approximately 81% of them were counted only once. The ten top clones hold less than 9% of the sample. The starting material was peripheral blood, obtained approximately 18 weeks after starting pembrolizumab. These TCRs come from an adult with mismatch repair-deficient cancer.

CDR3 sequence (DNA): TGTGCCAGCAGGGTAAGATCCTACGAGCAGTACTTC. Amino acids: CASRVRSYEQYF. The chain has TRBV2 and TRBJ2-7; D gene ambiguous. The CDR3 sequence is 12 residues long. V was shortened by 6 bases and J by 1 base, with 7 bases between the two germline ends. Germline loops: CDR1 SNHLY, CDR2 FYNNEI.

The V call is TRBV9, the J call TRBJ2-7, with 13 bases fitting TRBD2. Trimming took 6 bases from V and 7 from J; bases not matched to a gene: 4. This CDR3 contains 13 residues. CDR1 is SGDLS and CDR2 is YYNGEE in the germline V gene. Written as DNA, the CDR3 is TGTGCCAGCACAACTAGCGGGAGGGGTGAGCAGTACTTC. Encoded protein: CASTTSGRGEQYF.

This chain connects TRBV6-1 to TRBJ1-5; the D gene is possibly TRBD1 (5 bases). This CDR3 is 13 amino acids long. Germline V gene data show CDR1 as MNHNS and CDR2 as SASEGT. V was clipped by 2 bases and J by 5 bases, with 7 bases between them. The chain's CDR3 is CASSEWGYQPQHF. As DNA, the CDR3 is TGTGCCAGCAGTGAATGGGGGTATCAGCCCCAGCATTTT.

J is TRBJ2-3 and V is TRBV18; 7 nucleotides line up with TRBD2. The V segment lost 2 bases and the J segment 5 bases; nucleotides outside the gene matches: 1. CDR3 size: 13 residues. The V gene's germline CDR1 is KGHSH and CDR2 LQKENI. CDR3 sequence reads: CASSPTSEDTQYF. CDR3 sequence (DNA): TGTGCCAGCTCACCAACTAGCGAAGATACGCAGTATTTT.

This chain joins TRBV2 and TRBJ2-7; weak D call: TRBD1 (5 bases). This CDR3 is 13 amino acids long. The V and J ends lost 4 bases and 7 bases respectively, with 14 bases between them. The V gene's germline CDR1 is SNHLY and CDR2 FYNNEI. The DNA of the CDR3 is TGTGCCAGCAGTGCAGCAGGGTATTGGGAGCAGTACTTC. Translated: CASSAAGYWEQYF. Based on the CDR3 plus reference TRBV2 and TRBJ2-7, the full variable domain is EPEVTQTPSHQVTQMGQEVILRCVPISNHLYFYWYRQILGQKVEFLVSFYNNEISEKSEIFDDQFSVERPDGSNFTLKIRSTKLEDSAMYFCASSAAGYWEQYFGPGTRLTVT.

V is TRBV19 and J is TRBJ1-5, with D maybe TRBD1 (6 bases). CDR3 length: 14 residues. CDR1 and CDR2 from the germline V gene are LNHDA and SQIVND (reference sequence). CDR3 sequence reads: CVPLRARGNQPQHF. The CDR3 DNA reads as TGTGTCCCCCTAAGGGCCAGGGGAAATCAGCCCCAGCATTTT.

This chain links TRBV5-1 with TRBJ2-5, with D hard to call. The ends were cut back, 4 bases at V and 2 bases at J, with 18 bases in the middle. The germline V gene encodes CDR1 SGHRS and CDR2 YFSETQ. This CDR3 has 16 amino acids. For the CDR3, the DNA is TGCGCCAGCAGCCCTTTACTATCCCGGCAACAAGAGACCCAGTACTTC. Translation: CASSPLLSRQQETQYF.

The V and J genes are TRBV6-6 and TRBJ2-1; TRBD2 agrees at 9 bases. CDR3 length equals 16 residues. The germline CDR1 and CDR2 sequences are MNHNY and SVGAGI (reference sequence). With 6 bases clipped from V and 0 bases from J, the junction kept 6 bases outside the gene matches. CDR3 nucleotide sequence: TGTGCCAGCAGAGGTGGCGGGAGGGCCTCCTACAATGAGCAGTTCTTC. Translation gives CASRGGGRASYNEQFF.

The chain carries TRBV18 and TRBJ1-1; 8 bases align to TRBD1. The germline CDR1 and CDR2 sequences are KGHSH and LQKENI. The CDR3 is 16 residues long. Losses at the gene ends were 6 bases for V and 1 base for J; bases not matched to a gene: 10. In DNA, the CDR3 is TGTGCCAGCTCCCCCCCGGACAGGGCTAAGAACACTGAAGCTTTCTTT. It encodes CASSPPDRAKNTEAFF.

CDR3: CASSTCVGAAYEQYF. CDR3 DNA sequence: TGTGCCAGTAGTACCTGTGTGGGTGCAGCCTACGAGCAGTACTTC. The chain couples TRBV19 to TRBJ2-7, with D hard to call. The V gene lost 4 bases and the J gene lost 2 bases, with 15 bases spanning the gap. The CDR3 is made up of 15 amino acids. The V gene's germline CDR1 is LNHDA and CDR2 SQIVND (reference sequence).

J is TRBJ2-1 and V is TRBV7-2, with 10 bases fitting TRBD2. V shed 3 bases, J shed 0 bases, and the junction held 5 bases outside the gene matches. The germline V gene encodes CDR1 SGHTA and CDR2 FQGNSA. The CDR3 has 17 amino acids. CDR3 amino acids: CASSFPSGRFSYNEQFF. As DNA, the CDR3 is TGTGCCAGCAGCTTCCCTAGCGGGAGATTCTCCTACAATGAGCAGTTCTTC.

This clone appeared a few times. Distinct nucleotide sequences in the sample also encode this CDR3. The chain recombines TRBV7-2 with TRBJ2-5; 16 positions agree with TRBD2. The germline V gene encodes CDR1 SGHTA and CDR2 FQGNSA. The V and J ends lost 3 bases and 5 bases, in that order; junction bases with no gene match: 0. The CDR3 runs to 15 residues. The CDR3 DNA reads TGTGCCAGCAGCTTGGGACTAGCGGGAGGGGAGACCCAGTACTTC. It is translated as CASSLGLAGGETQYF.

The rearrangement joins TRBV6-5 to TRBJ2-1; 10 nucleotides match TRBD2. The germline gives CDR1 MNHEY, CDR2 SVGAGI. With 4 bases clipped from V and 0 bases from J, the junction kept 3 bases outside the gene matches. The CDR3 runs 16 residues. The CDR3 DNA reads TGTGCCAGCAGTTTCGCTAGCGGGGGCTCCTACAATGAGCAGTTCTTC. Translation: CASSFASGGSYNEQFF.

The sample holds a few counts of this clone. The rearrangement joins TRBV2 to TRBJ1-2, with D uncertain. The CDR3 loop spans 14 amino acids. Germline-derived CDR1 and CDR2 are SNHLY and FYNNEI. V gave up 4 bases and J gave up 2 bases, with 11 bases separating them. The CDR3 nucleotides read TGTGCCAGCAGTGGGCTGGGAGCCAACTATGGCTACACCTTC. Amino acids: CASSGLGANYGYTF.

V is TRBV9 and J is TRBJ2-5; D is possibly TRBD1 (5 bases). Germline V gene data show CDR1 as SGDLS and CDR2 as YYNGEE. V was shortened by 3 bases and J by 2 bases, with 8 bases between the two germline ends. This CDR3 region has 13 residues. The CDR3 DNA follows: TGTGCCAGCAGCGCCGACAGTCAAGAGACCCAGTACTTC. Amino acids: CASSADSQETQYF.